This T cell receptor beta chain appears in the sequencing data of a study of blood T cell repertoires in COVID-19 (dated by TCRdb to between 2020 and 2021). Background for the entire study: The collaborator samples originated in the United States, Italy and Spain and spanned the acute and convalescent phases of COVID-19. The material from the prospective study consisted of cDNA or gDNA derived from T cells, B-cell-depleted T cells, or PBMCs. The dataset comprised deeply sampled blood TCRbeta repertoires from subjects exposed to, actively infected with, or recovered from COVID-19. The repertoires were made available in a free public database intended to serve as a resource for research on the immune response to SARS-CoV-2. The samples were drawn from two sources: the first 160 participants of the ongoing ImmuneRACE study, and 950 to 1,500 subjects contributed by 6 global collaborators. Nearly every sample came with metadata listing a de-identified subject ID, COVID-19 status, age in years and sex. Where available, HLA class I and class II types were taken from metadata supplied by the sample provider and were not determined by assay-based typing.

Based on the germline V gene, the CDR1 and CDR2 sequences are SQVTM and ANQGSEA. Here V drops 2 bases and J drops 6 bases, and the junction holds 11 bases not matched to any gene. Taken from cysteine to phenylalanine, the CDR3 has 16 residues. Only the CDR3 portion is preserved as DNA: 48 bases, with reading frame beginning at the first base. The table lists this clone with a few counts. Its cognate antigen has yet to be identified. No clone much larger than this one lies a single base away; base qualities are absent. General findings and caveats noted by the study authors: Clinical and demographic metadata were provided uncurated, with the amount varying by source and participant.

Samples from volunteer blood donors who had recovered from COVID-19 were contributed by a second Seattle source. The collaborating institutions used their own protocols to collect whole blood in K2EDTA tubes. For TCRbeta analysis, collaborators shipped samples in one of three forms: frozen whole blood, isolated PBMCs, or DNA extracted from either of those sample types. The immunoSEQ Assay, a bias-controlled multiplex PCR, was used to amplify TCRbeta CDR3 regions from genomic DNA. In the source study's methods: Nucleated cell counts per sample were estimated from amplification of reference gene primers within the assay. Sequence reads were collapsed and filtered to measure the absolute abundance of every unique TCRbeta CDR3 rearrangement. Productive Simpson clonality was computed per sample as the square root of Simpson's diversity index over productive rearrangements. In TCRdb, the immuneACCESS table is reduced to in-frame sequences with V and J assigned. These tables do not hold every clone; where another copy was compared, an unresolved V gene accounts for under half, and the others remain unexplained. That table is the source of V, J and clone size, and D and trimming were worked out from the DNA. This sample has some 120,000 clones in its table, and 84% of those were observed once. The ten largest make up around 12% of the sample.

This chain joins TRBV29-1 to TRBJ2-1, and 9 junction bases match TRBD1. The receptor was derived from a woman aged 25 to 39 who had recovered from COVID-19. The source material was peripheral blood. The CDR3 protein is CSVEKEGQGPFNEQFF. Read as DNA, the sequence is TGCAGCGTTGAAAAGGAGGGACAGGGACCTTTCAATGAGCAGTTCTTC.